One and the same sample provided the 8 T cell receptor beta chains below, sequenced in a study of regulatory T cells in long-lasting Graves disease. Time point noted: persistent/refractory GD, antithyroid drugs over 5 years with positive TRAb. PBMC-extracted RNA yielded the TCR library. Arm-PCR of CDR3 regions and iRepertoire HTBI primers were the basis on which TCR beta libraries were built. TCRdb independently ran MiXCR on the multiplex PCR reads; one entry per CDR3 protein. Of some 370,000 distinct CDR3 sequences in the sample, roughly 24% were seen once. The source was peripheral blood mononuclear cells (PBMCs), collected when the disease was refractory, from a patient treated with antithyroid drugs. All receptors derive from a middle-aged woman with Graves disease.

This clonotype was counted at least ten times. V gene TRBV6-1 combines with J gene TRBJ1-5; D unresolved. The germline gives CDR1 MNHNS, CDR2 SASEGT. There are 13 residues in the CDR3. Trimming left V 6 bases short and J 2 bases short, with 8 bases between. In DNA form, the CDR3 reads TGTGCCAGCAGGTCGAACGGCAATCAGCCCCAGCATTTT. This translates into CASRSNGNQPQHF.

This clonotype has just a few counts. The chain carries TRBV7-9 and TRBJ2-1; TRBD2 matches at 14 bases. CDR1 is SEHNR and CDR2 is FQNEAQ in the germline V gene (reference sequence). V trimming: 5 bases; J trimming: 5 bases; junction bases outside the gene matches: 2. CDR3 length: 15 amino acids. The CDR3 region has the DNA TGTGCCAGCAGCATGACTAGCGGGAGGGACAATGAGCAGTTCTTC. Its protein is CASSMTSGRDNEQFF.

This clonotype has at least ten counts. V is TRBV2 and J is TRBJ1-1; 9 bases line up with TRBD1. This CDR3 comprises 14 residues. V trimming: 4 bases; J trimming: 6 bases; junction bases outside the gene matches: 6. Germline V gives CDR1 SNHLY, CDR2 FYNNEI. DNA for the CDR3: TGTGCCAGCAGTGGACAGGGGGGGTTGGCTGAAGCTTTCTTT. It yields the protein CASSGQGGLAEAFF.

This clonotype was seen many times. V usage is TRBV12-3 or TRBV12-4 and J usage is TRBJ1-1; D is ambiguous. CDR3 length equals 12 residues. Trimming left V 6 bases short and J 0 bases short, with 5 bases between. The CDR3 nucleotides read TGTGCCAGCAGCTTTATGAACACTGAAGCTTTCTTT. It specifies CASSFMNTEAFF.

This clonotype was detected ten times or more. The CDR3 reads CASSRDSLSYEQYF. The CDR3 DNA is TGTGCCAGCAGCCGGGACAGCCTCTCCTACGAGCAGTACTTC. The chain recombines TRBV28 with TRBJ2-7, with TRBD1 matching 7 bases. The CDR3 totals 14 residues. Germline lookup yields CDR1 MDHEN and CDR2 SYDVKM. Trimming took 6 bases from V and 0 from J; bases not matched to a gene: 5.

The chain's CDR3 is CASSLDRTAGGELFF. In DNA form, the CDR3 reads TGTGCCAGCAGCTTAGATCGGACTGCGGGCGGGGAGCTGTTTTTT. The chain links TRBV11-3 to TRBJ2-2; D is possibly TRBD2 (5 bases). V lost 0 bases and J 7 bases, leaving 12 bases between the germline ends. Germline CDR1 SGHNT, CDR2 YENEEA. The length of the CDR3 is 15 residues.

This clonotype was seen repeatedly, ten times or more. The chain couples TRBV20-1 to TRBJ1-1; TRBD1 might be the D (5 bases). Trimming stripped 1 base from V and 0 bases from J, with 9 bases between. Germline V lookup: CDR1 DFQATT, CDR2 SNEGSKA (reference sequence). This CDR3 is built from 14 residues. The CDR3 DNA is TGCAGTGCTAGAGTTCGACAGTTGAACACTGAAGCTTTCTTT. Translation gives CSARVRQLNTEAFF.

This clonotype was detected many times. V and J are TRBV5-1 and TRBJ2-7; D ambiguous. CDR1 is SGHRS and CDR2 is YFSETQ in the germline V gene. V dropped 1 base and J dropped 3 bases, with 5 bases sitting between them. The CDR3 runs 12 residues. CDR3 protein: CASSLSDYEQYF. The CDR3 DNA reads TGCGCCAGCAGCTTGAGCGACTACGAGCAGTACTTC.